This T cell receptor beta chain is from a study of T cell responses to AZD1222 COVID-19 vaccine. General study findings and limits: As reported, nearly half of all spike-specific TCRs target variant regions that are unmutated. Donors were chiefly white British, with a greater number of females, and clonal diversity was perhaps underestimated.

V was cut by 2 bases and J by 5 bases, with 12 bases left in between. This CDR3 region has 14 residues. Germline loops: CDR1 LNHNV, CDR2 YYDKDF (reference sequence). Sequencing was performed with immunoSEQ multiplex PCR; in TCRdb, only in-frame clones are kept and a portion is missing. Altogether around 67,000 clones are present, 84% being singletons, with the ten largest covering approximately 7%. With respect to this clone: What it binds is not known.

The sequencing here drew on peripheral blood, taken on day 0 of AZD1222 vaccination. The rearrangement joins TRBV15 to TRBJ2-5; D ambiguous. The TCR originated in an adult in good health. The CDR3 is CATSRPGPGETQYF. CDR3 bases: TGTGCCACCAGCAGACCCGGACCTGGGGAGACCCAGTACTTC.